The source of this T cell receptor beta chain is a study of control samples from healthy donors and cancer patients. This clone showed up just once. Profiling relied on immunoSEQ multiplex PCR, and the TCRdb table lists in-frame clones only, not all of them. The sample holds approximately 170,000 clones, roughly nine tenths seen once. The origin of this receptor is a woman in her thirties in good health. The specimen sequenced was blood.

The CDR3 spells CASSLEPSGRGQCEQFF. The CDR3 DNA reads TGTGCCAGCAGTTTAGAACCAAGCGGGAGGGGTCAGTGCGAGCAGTTCTTC. This sequence joins TRBV27 and TRBJ2-1, with 10 bases matching TRBD2. The germline V gene encodes CDR1 MNHEY and CDR2 SMNVEV (reference sequence). J was trimmed by 10 bases and V by 2 bases; bases with no gene match: 14. CDR3 length: 17 amino acids.